The 26 T cell receptor beta chains in this list originate from one sample, sequenced in a study of shared T cell receptors in the human thymus. Sequencing was performed with immunoSEQ multiplex PCR; in TCRdb, only in-frame clones are kept and a portion is missing. The sample shows about 660,000 clones, around 87% of them seen only once. The same data also contributed to another study, on human thymus T cells.

The specimen was thymocytes. The receptors derive from a boy younger than two with a congenital heart defect.

This chain uses TRBV28 with TRBJ2-1, with TRBD2 matching over 15 bases. The CDR3 is made up of 13 amino acids. V shed 9 bases, J shed 10 bases, and the junction held 4 bases outside the gene matches. Looked up from germline, CDR1 is MDHEN and CDR2 is SYDVKM. This CDR3 reads CASRTSGRAEQFF. CDR3 coding DNA: TGTGCCAGTCGGACTAGCGGGAGGGCCGAGCAGTTCTTC. Drawing the rest from reference TRBV28 and TRBJ2-1, the complete variable domain is DVKVTQSSRYLVKRTGEKVFLECVQDMDHENMFWYRQDPGLGLRLIYFSYDVKMKEKGDIPEGYSVSREKKERFSLILESASTNQTSMYLCASRTSGRAEQFFGPGTRLTVL.

The chain joins TRBV28 to TRBJ2-1, with D possibly matching TRBD2 (5 bases). CDR1 is MDHEN and CDR2 is SYDVKM in the germline V gene. The CDR3 contains 11 residues. Trimming shortened V by 7 bases and J by 9 bases, and 10 bases separated the two germline ends. The CDR3 is CASNVRGEQFF. The CDR3 coding sequence is TGTGCCAGCAACGTCCGGGGTGAGCAGTTCTTC.

J is TRBJ2-7 and V is TRBV4-2, with 11 bases identical to TRBD2. Germline V lookup: CDR1 LGHNA, CDR2 YNFKEQ. J gave up 3 bases and V 1 base, and 5 bases lay outside the gene matches. The CDR3 length is 16 residues. For the CDR3, the DNA is TGTGCCAGCAGCCAAGGAGTAGCGGGGGGGGACTACGAGCAGTACTTC. Its translation: CASSQGVAGGDYEQYF.

The J gene is TRBJ1-5, the V gene TRBV4-2; D uncertain. V shed 4 bases and J shed 0 bases, with 13 bases lying between them. The CDR3 loop spans 16 amino acids. Germline-derived CDR1 and CDR2 are LGHNA and YNFKEQ. For the CDR3, the DNA is TGTGCCAGCAGCCTCGAGGGAGGCAATAGCAATCAGCCCCAGCATTTT. Its translation is CASSLEGGNSNQPQHF.

CDR3 protein: CASSARRFEKLFF. CDR3 coding DNA: TGTGCCAGCAGTGCCAGGAGGTTTGAAAAACTGTTTTTT. The chain combines TRBV6-1 with TRBJ1-4; no reliable D call. V was cut by 4 bases and J by 7 bases, with 10 bases left in between. Per the germline V gene, CDR1 is MNHNS and CDR2 is SASEGT. The CDR3 is 13 residues long.

This sequence joins TRBV29-1 and TRBJ2-7; tentative D call: TRBD2 (6 bases). Germline CDR1 reads SQVTM; CDR2 reads ANQGSEA. There are 15 residues in the CDR3. The germline V and J ends were trimmed by 4 bases and 5 bases, with 21 bases remaining between them. The chain's CDR3 is CSVVNREKWFHEQYF. Here the CDR3 DNA reads TGCAGCGTTGTAAATCGGGAGAAGTGGTTCCACGAGCAGTACTTC.

This sequence joins TRBV28 and TRBJ2-7; TRBD1 matches at 9 bases. Germline V gene data show CDR1 as MDHEN and CDR2 as SYDVKM. The V and J ends lost 6 bases and 7 bases, in that order; junction bases with no gene match: 7. CDR3 length: 13 residues. The CDR3: CASRTQGAWEQYF. CDR3 nucleotides: TGTGCCAGCAGAACACAGGGGGCTTGGGAGCAGTACTTC.

The chain uses TRBV6-5 and TRBJ2-4; 11 bases match TRBD1. The CDR3 covers 15 residues. Losses at the gene ends were 4 bases for V and 8 bases for J; bases not matched to a gene: 7. Germline V gene lookup returns CDR1 MNHEY and CDR2 SVGAGI. CDR3 sequence reads: CASSSPGTGGYIQYF. CDR3 coding DNA: TGTGCCAGCAGTTCGCCAGGGACAGGGGGATACATTCAGTACTTC.

The J gene is TRBJ2-7, the V gene TRBV27; 8 bases agree with TRBD2. Trimming took 2 bases from V and 6 from J; bases not matched to a gene: 9. In germline, CDR1 is MNHEY, CDR2 SMNVEV (reference sequence). The CDR3 runs to 15 residues. The CDR3 nucleotides read TGTGCCAGCAGTTTAGGGGACGGGAGGGCCCTCGAGCAGTACTTC. This codes for CASSLGDGRALEQYF.

In this sample, this clone turned up once. The chain combines TRBV7-9 with TRBJ1-3; D gene ambiguous. Trimming pared 2 bases from V and 4 bases from J, leaving 9 bases between. From germline, CDR1 is SEHNR and CDR2 FQNEAQ (reference sequence). This CDR3 contains 14 residues. The CDR3 is CASSLPRRGNTIYF. Here the CDR3 DNA reads TGTGCCAGCAGCTTACCCCGGCGGGGAAACACCATATATTTT.

The CDR3 DNA reads as TGTGCCAGCAGCTTAACGCGACAGGGCTCCTACGAGCAGTACTTC. Protein product: CASSLTRQGSYEQYF. J is TRBJ2-7 and V is TRBV7-2; 7 positions agree with TRBD1. V was clipped by 2 bases and J by 0 bases; unmatched bases: 4. Germline loops: CDR1 SGHTA, CDR2 FQGNSA. The CDR3 contains 15 residues.

This clone was observed a few times. The chain is built from TRBV5-1 and TRBJ2-3, with 9 positions matching TRBD2. This CDR3 has 15 amino acids. Unmatched junction bases numbered 6, after V lost 3 bases and J lost 4 bases. Germline V gene lookup returns CDR1 SGHRS and CDR2 YFSETQ. The CDR3 DNA is TGCGCCAGCAGCTCCCAGGGCGGGGGGGCAGATACGCAGTATTTT. Its protein is CASSSQGGGADTQYF.

The chain couples TRBV5-1 to TRBJ2-5; 13 positions match TRBD2. The J call is in doubt because the DNA end fits TRBJ2-7 better. Germline CDR1 reads SGHRS; CDR2 reads YFSETQ. This CDR3 spans 18 amino acids. The CDR3 DNA reads TGCGCCAGCAGCTTCCCCGGGACTAGCGGGGACTCCTCCTACGAGCAGTACTTC. It translates to CASSFPGTSGDSSYEQYF.

J is TRBJ2-1 and V is TRBV4-1; D perhaps matches TRBD2 (5 bases). Germline assignment: CDR1 MGHRA and CDR2 YSYEKL. CDR3 length: 15 residues. V dropped 1 base and J dropped 4 bases, with 11 bases sitting between them. CDR3 sequence (DNA): TGCGCCAGCAGCCAAGCCCTAGCAGTATACAATGAGCAGTTCTTC. The encoded protein is CASSQALAVYNEQFF.

The chain is built from TRBV20-1 and TRBJ1-5; possibly TRBD1 for D (6 bases). The germline V gene has CDR1 DFQATT and CDR2 SNEGSKA (reference sequence). Trimming took off 5 bases at V and 9 bases at J, with 8 bases between the two ends. This CDR3 contains 10 residues. The DNA for the CDR3 is TGCAGTGCTGGGACATGGCCCCAGCATTTT. This sequence encodes CSAGTWPQHF.

The V call is TRBV29-1, the J call TRBJ2-5, with 10 bases lining up with TRBD1. The closer fit of TRBJ2-7 to the DNA end suggests the J call may be wrong. Germline CDR1 is SQVTM and CDR2 is ANQGSEA. This CDR3 region has 13 residues. The CDR3 loop reads CSVGGDRGHEQYF. The CDR3 DNA reads TGCAGCGTGGGGGGGGACAGGGGACACGAGCAGTACTTC.

This clone is a singleton in its sample. V gene TRBV5-6 combines with J gene TRBJ2-1, with D possibly matching TRBD2 (5 bases). CDR1 is SGHDT, CDR2 YYEEEE, per germline. The length of the CDR3 is 12 residues. Trimming pared 4 bases from V and 10 bases from J, leaving 12 bases between. Here the CDR3 DNA reads TGTGCCAGCAGCCGCGAGGGTGGAGAGCAGTTCTTC. Translated, it gives CASSREGGEQFF.

The chain has TRBV18 and TRBJ1-5; 10 bases are shared with TRBD1. The V and J ends lost 0 bases and 5 bases, in that order; junction bases with no gene match: 1. CDR1 and CDR2 (germline): KGHSH, LQKENI. The CDR3 runs to 15 residues. DNA for the CDR3: TGTGCCAGCTCACCACCCGGACAGGGGGATCAGCCCCAGCATTTT. This gives the protein CASSPPGQGDQPQHF.

V and J are TRBV4-3 and TRBJ1-2, with D hard to call. The CDR3 runs 13 residues. CDR1 LGHNA and CDR2 YSLEER come from the germline V gene. The V gene lost 0 bases and the J gene lost 5 bases, with 7 bases spanning the gap. The CDR3, as DNA: TGCGCCAGCAGCCAAGACAAGCTTTATGGCTACACCTTC. Translation: CASSQDKLYGYTF.

A remark on this clone: Other DNA sequences from this sample encode an identical CDR3 as well. This chain links TRBV11-2 with TRBJ2-1; 7 nucleotides line up with TRBD1. Unmatched junction bases numbered 5, after V lost 4 bases and J lost 5 bases. CDR1 is SGHAT, CDR2 FQNNGV, per germline. CDR3 size: 14 residues. The DNA for the CDR3 is TGTGCCAGCAGCTCTGGACAGGCAAACAATGAGCAGTTCTTC. It specifies CASSSGQANNEQFF. The full variable domain, in which reference TRBV11-2 and TRBJ2-1 provide the parts outside the CDR3, is EAGVAQSPRYKIIEKRQSVAFWCNPISGHATLYWYQQILGQGPKLLIQFQNNGVVDDSQLPKDRFSAERLKGVDSTLKIQPAKLEDSAVYLCASSSGQANNEQFFGPGTRLTVL.

This chain connects TRBV29-1 to TRBJ2-7; TRBD2 matches at 7 bases. V lost 5 bases to trimming and J lost 6 bases; unmatched junction nucleotides: 4. CDR3 length equals 11 residues. Germline CDR1 reads SQVTM; CDR2 reads ANQGSEA. The CDR3, as DNA: TGCAGCGTTCAGCGGGGTTCCGAGCAGTACTTC. Protein product: CSVQRGSEQYF.

The V gene is TRBV5-6, the J gene TRBJ1-2, with a weak D call TRBD1 (5 bases). Trimming removed 7 bases at V and 0 bases at J, with 19 bases between. Per the germline V gene, CDR1 is SGHDT and CDR2 is YYEEEE. CDR3 length: 16 amino acids. In DNA, the CDR3 is TGTGCCAGCGTCGTACCGAGGACAAATACTAACTATGGCTACACCTTC. Translating it yields CASVVPRTNTNYGYTF.

The CDR3 nucleotides read TGTGCCAGCAGATTTACGACAGGGAGCCCCAATCAGCCCCAGCATTTT. Translated: CASRFTTGSPNQPQHF. V is TRBV28 and J is TRBJ1-5; 7 bases align to TRBD1. The CDR3 covers 16 residues. V gave up 6 bases and J gave up 3 bases; unmatched junction bases: 11. CDR1 is MDHEN, CDR2 SYDVKM, per germline.

The V gene is TRBV6-5, the J gene TRBJ2-5; D unclear. Deletions cut 0 bases from V and 2 bases from J, with 13 bases between. CDR3 size: 16 residues. Germline V gene lookup returns CDR1 MNHEY and CDR2 SVGAGI. The CDR3 DNA reads as TGTGCCAGCAGTTACTCTGGCGGAAACCGTCAAGAGACCCAGTACTTC. Translating gives CASSYSGGNRQETQYF.

V gene TRBV7-2 combines with J gene TRBJ2-1, with TRBD2 matching over 10 bases. The CDR3 has 17 residues. After removal of 5 bases from V and 3 bases from J, the junction contained 10 bases not matched to a gene. Germline CDR1 is SGHTA and CDR2 is FQGNSA. The chain's CDR3 is CASSEEPGTSVYNEQFF. The DNA for the CDR3 is TGTGCCAGCAGCGAGGAACCCGGGACTAGCGTCTACAATGAGCAGTTCTTC.

The chain joins TRBV27 to TRBJ2-1, with 8 bases that match TRBD2. The CDR3 is 16 amino acids. CDR1 is MNHEY, CDR2 SMNVEV, per germline (reference sequence). Trimming at V came to 2 bases and at J to 2 bases, leaving 5 bases not matched to a gene. CDR3 nucleotide sequence: TGTGCCAGCAGTTTAAGCGGGACTAGTGCCTACAATGAGCAGTTCTTC. Translating it yields CASSLSGTSAYNEQFF.